This is a list of T cell receptor beta chains from one sample in a study of T cells expressing NK-cell markers. TCRdb re-called the 5' RACE reads, yielding one record per CDR3 amino acid sequence without DNA. The data show 300,000 to 450,000 distinct CDR3 sequences, and the top ten clones hold around 5.3%. Sequenced sample: blood T cells: a sorted CD56 or NKG2C T cell subset, CD4+ or CD8+ T cells, or bulk PBMC T cells (not recorded which). The source is a man aged 18-75 years in good health. CDR3s include the opening cysteine and the closing phenylalanine or tryptophan.

v_gene	j_gene	CDR3aa
TRBV27	TRBJ2-3	CASSMGPPLADTQYF
TRBV6-1	TRBJ2-5	CASNQHLGLAGEETQYF
TRBV5-1	TRBJ2-1	CASRVWMEGYNEQFF
TRBV7-8	TRBJ2-3	CASSLVPPGTDTQYF
TRBV28	TRBJ2-1	CASRRGSGGRNEQFF
TRBV5-1	TRBJ2-4	CASSTLGQGAKNIQYF
TRBV2	TRBJ2-7	CASTGTHLSGYEQYF
TRBV5-1	TRBJ1-6	CASSRDSLRQTGDLHF
TRBV7-2	TRBJ2-1	CASSLEIWTTNEQFF
TRBV5-1	TRBJ2-3	CASSFPEATDTQYF
TRBV24-1	TRBJ2-3	CAGPRGASTDTQYF
TRBV24-1	TRBJ1-5	CATRGTGDNQPQHF
TRBV10-3	TRBJ2-5	CAISETSGGETQYF
TRBV19	TRBJ2-1	CASSTQTGLAEQFF
TRBV7-2	TRBJ1-1	CASTTVFGTEAFF
TRBV5-1	TRBJ2-1	CASSRGGGGSYNEQFF
TRBV11-2	TRBJ1-1	CASRELQGLNTEAFF
TRBV20-1	TRBJ1-6	CSASGQGAGSALHF
TRBV5-5	TRBJ2-3	CASSAPGTGSTDTQYF
TRBV5-1	TRBJ2-1	CASSSGLAGGSYNEQFF
TRBV11-2	TRBJ2-7	CASSLDDGSYEQYF
TRBV18	TRBJ1-5	CASSGDRGRDQPQHF
TRBV7-2	TRBJ2-7	CASSPVVKGVYEQYF
TRBV28	TRBJ2-1	CASSDGYEQFF
TRBV5-5	TRBJ2-6	CASSLLETGTSGANVLTF
TRBV20-1	TRBJ1-1	CSARRGTGGSTEAFF
TRBV5-4	TRBJ1-1	CASRVRGGDTEAFF
TRBV3-1	TRBJ2-7	CASSRAEGAGEQYF
TRBV5-1	TRBJ2-6	CASSNGGYSGANVLTF
TRBV5-5	TRBJ1-4	CASSVSGVPTNEKLFF
TRBV12-3/TRBV12-4	TRBJ2-7	CASSPQGRDYEQYF
TRBV6-5	TRBJ2-1	CASSYGGSGGSSYNEQFF
TRBV5-1	TRBJ1-2	CASSADNDRRGYTF
TRBV20-1	TRBJ1-2	CSATEGINYGYTF
TRBV27	TRBJ1-3	CASSLRGTGSGNTIYF
TRBV10-3	TRBJ2-1	CAISDTNGAEQFF
TRBV11-2	TRBJ2-2	CASSGTNTGELFF
TRBV20-1	TRBJ2-2	CSAGGLAGAGTGELFF
TRBV13	TRBJ1-2	CASSLKAGPYGYTF
TRBV7-9	TRBJ1-1	CASSLPRGDVNTEAFF
TRBV6-4	TRBJ2-1	CASTLAEDNEQFF